What follows describes a single T cell receptor beta chain. This clonotype came up many times. Its binding antigen is unknown. The record has no base qualities; no much larger clone is one base away. These data belong to a study of neurological immune-mediated disorders (dated by TCRdb to between 2018 and 2020). At the level of the whole study: Among the approximately 35 multiple sclerosis patients, approximately 31 had relapsing-remitting MS and 3 had secondary progressive MS. The cohort included approximately 68 subjects: some 15 with HAM/TSP, roughly 35 with multiple sclerosis, and around 20 healthy controls. Peripheral blood TCR-beta repertoires from HTLV-I-associated myelopathy (HAM/TSP) patients, multiple sclerosis patients and healthy controls were compared by UMI-based sequencing. Alongside PBMC samples, the set of 80 to 130 TCR-beta libraries contained longitudinal samples, technical triplicates, and paired CD4+ and CD8+ T-cell subsets that had been sorted.

Here is what the overall study found, with its caveats: The highest TCR clonal expansion was observed in HAM/TSP patients, whereas the lowest was observed in MS patients, even when compared with healthy controls. No identical CDR3 amino acid sequences were found to be shared among expanded clones across subjects, suggesting that TCR-beta repertoires were private in all groups. In a phylogenetic analysis, the repertoires of 18 out of 34 MS patients fell into a single cluster of related CDR3 sequences, pointing to a possible signature at the repertoire level. No clinical or MRI features were associated with the MS cluster, and the authors said that larger cohorts are needed.

cDNA was synthesized by template-switch 5'RACE using a primer with a 10-nucleotide random unique molecular identifier that tagged each TCR transcript. Over 190 million TCR-beta sequences, covering 15-18 subjects, were produced in each sequencing run. The RNeasy kit was used for extraction of total RNA. The KAPA Real-time Library Amplification kit was used to amplify TCR-beta VDJ regions with primers targeting the TCR constant region and the 5'RACE anchor. A first PCR added sample indexes and Illumina adaptors, after which a second PCR increased the library yield. After Ampure bead purification, the TCR product of roughly 650 bp was size-selected on a 2% E-gel SizeSelection system. Before pooling, library quality was checked on a Bioanalyzer, concentration was measured with Qubit, and libraries were quantified with the Kapa Library Quantification kit. Paired-end 2 x 150 bp sequencing of the libraries was performed on an Illumina HiSeq 2500. To increase sequence diversity, roughly 24-32% phiX was spiked into each library pool. The study's own analysis went as follows. Quality-filtered reads were processed with the UMI-based MiGEC pipeline, which removed over 85% of raw TCR sequences during error correction. IMGT germline references were used for aligning VDJ genes, and each clonotype was defined as a unique CDR3 amino acid sequence together with its V-J genes. Clonal expansion, Shannon diversity, and CDR3 relatedness (CalcPairwiseDistances, ClusterSamples) were evaluated with VDJtools, and phylogenetic trees were built with CLCbio workbench. Clones with at least 8 unique UMIs were defined as expanded, with this threshold being based on coefficient-of-variation modelling across technical triplicates. Through fastp at Q25 and MiXCR, TCRdb rebuilt clones from the public reads, retaining in-frame beta chains. Each CDR3 protein gets just one entry, which takes the most common genes and DNA from the rows behind it. The V and J calls shown here were made by TCRdb, not taken from the authors' results. This sample holds 39,000 or so distinct CDR3 sequences; about 2.5% were observed only once. The ten largest clones capture around 12% of the sample.

V is clipped by 5 bases and J by 3 bases, and the sequence between their germline boundaries is 15 bases long. The germline V gene encodes CDR1 SEHNR and CDR2 FQNEAQ (reference sequence). The CDR3 holds 15 amino acids from the cysteine to the phenylalanine. Here the CDR3 DNA is all that survives: 45 bases in frame from base 1. For unsorted PBMC libraries, 2 million PBMCs were used after storage in RNAlater at -80 degrees C until RNA extraction. The multiple sclerosis patients were enrolled in a US clinical protocol that used magnetic resonance imaging to evaluate disease progression. Peripheral blood was subjected to Ficoll-Hypaque density gradient centrifugation to isolate PBMCs, which were then cryopreserved in liquid nitrogen.

The rearrangement combines TRBV7-9 with TRBJ2-3; the D region possibly corresponds to TRBD2 (5 bases align). This clonotype was sampled from a man aged 25-40 years with multiple sclerosis. Source material: PBMCs. CDR3 reads: CASSAEGIRTDTQYF. The sequenced DNA: TGTGCCAGCAGCGCCGAGGGAATTCGAACAGATACGCAGTATTTT.